The TCR beta chain under discussion was sequenced for a study of shared clonotypes between healthy human individuals. Overall study: Donors, aged 18 to 49, were two women and three men.

CDR1 and CDR2 (germline): SGHRS, YFSETQ. Trimming shortened V by 0 bases and J by 2 bases, and 8 bases separated the two germline ends. The CDR3 spans 14 residues. Every contributor of samples was a Caucasian grown-up residing in Nashville, Tennessee. A note on this clone: Its specificity is unknown. The same CDR3 can be traced to other DNA sequences in this sample.

The protocol was immunoSEQ multiplex PCR, while the TCRdb copy is restricted to in-frame clones and leaves out a portion. The table shows under 1,100,000 clones, with roughly 70% occurring only once. Study outcomes and limitations: Sequencing of the sorted subsets was shown by rarefaction to be incomplete despite large depth. Shared clonotypes: approximately 4.5% naive CD4, about 3.5% naive CD8, around 2.4% memory CD4, 0.4% memory CD8.

The receptor comes from a man aged 18-30 years in good health. Sequencing was done on a sample of memory CD4+ T cells sorted from blood. The sample's subset: CD45RA-negative fraction. The rearrangement uses TRBV5-1 and TRBJ2-5; the D gene is possibly TRBD1 (5 bases). CDR3 region: CASSLGGPQETQYF. The CDR3 DNA reads TGCGCCAGCAGCTTGGGGGGCCCTCAAGAGACCCAGTACTTC.